This T cell receptor beta chain was documented in a study of cytomegalovirus exposure and HLA in healthy donors. Study-level findings and limits: Some V segments, TRBV6-2 and TRBV6-3 among them, were indistinguishable and were therefore excluded. Earlier analysis found most TCR beta V segments productive about 87% or about 30% of the time.

There are 13 residues in the CDR3. Unmatched junction bases numbered 6, after V lost 11 bases and J lost 5 bases. Germline V gene data show CDR1 as MNHEY and CDR2 as SVGAGI. For this clone: The target antigen is unknown.

Amplification used 60 Vbeta primers and 13 Jbeta primers. Some clones are missing from TCRdb's copy, which holds only in-frame ones; the method was immunoSEQ multiplex PCR. Here the sample spans about 130,000 clones, approximately 62% being singletons. The chain recombines TRBV6-5 with TRBJ2-5; 12 positions match TRBD1. Sequenced material: PBMCs. This clonotype was sampled from a human donor in good health. CDR3 sequence: CAGAGTGGETQYF. The CDR3 DNA is TGTGCCGGCGCCGGGACAGGGGGCGAGACCCAGTACTTC.